One sample yielded the 13 T cell receptor beta chains listed below, sequenced in a study of blood T cell repertoires in COVID-19. Here immunoSEQ multiplex PCR was the method, and the copy in TCRdb shows in-frame clones only, minus some. The sample yields about 310,000 clones, around nine tenths seen once. The specimen sequenced was PBMCs or T cells enriched from blood (not recorded which). These receptors were taken from a woman between 40 and 50 years old who had recovered from COVID-19.

This clone was recorded only once. The rearrangement links TRBV27 to TRBJ2-3; 9 bases agree with TRBD1. From germline, CDR1 is MNHEY and CDR2 SMNVEV (reference sequence). The CDR3 consists of 17 residues. V dropped 0 bases and J dropped 4; count of bases not matched to a gene: 8. The CDR3 DNA is TGTGCCAGCAGTTTATCGTTCGGGGGACAGGGAGCAGATACGCAGTATTTT. Protein: CASSLSFGGQGADTQYF.

This clone was detected a few times. The rearrangement links TRBV20-1 to TRBJ1-5, with D hard to call. Deletions cut 4 bases from V and 12 bases from J, with 13 bases between. This CDR3 comprises 11 residues. From germline, CDR1 is DFQATT and CDR2 SNEGSKA (reference sequence). CDR3 region: CSAKSGSHQHF. The CDR3 DNA reads as TGCAGTGCTAAGAGCGGGAGCCACCAGCATTTT.

V gene TRBV6-5 combines with J gene TRBJ1-2; D perhaps matches TRBD1 (5 bases). CDR3 size: 15 residues. Trimming shortened V by 2 bases and J by 1 base, and 11 bases separated the two germline ends. CDR1 and CDR2 from the germline V gene are MNHEY and SVGAGI. The CDR3 loop is CASSYLRQNNYGYTF. The CDR3 nucleotides are TGTGCCAGCAGTTACCTCAGACAGAATAACTATGGCTACACCTTC.

The CDR3 region is CASSAQGLGVSSYEQYF. The CDR3 DNA follows: TGTGCCAGCAGCGCCCAGGGACTGGGGGTTAGCTCCTACGAGCAGTACTTC. V gene TRBV7-9 combines with J gene TRBJ2-7; D might be TRBD2 (6 bases). Trimming shortened V by 5 bases and J by 0 bases, and 20 bases separated the two germline ends. The CDR3 runs to 17 residues. Per the germline V gene, CDR1 is SEHNR and CDR2 is FQNEAQ (reference sequence).

The V and J genes are TRBV7-9 and TRBJ2-7; D is unresolved. V was trimmed by 2 bases and J by 0 bases, leaving 14 bases between them. The germline gives CDR1 SEHNR, CDR2 FQNEAQ (reference sequence). The CDR3 consists of 16 residues. The CDR3 protein is CASSLLVSGVSYEQYF. Here the CDR3 DNA reads TGTGCCAGCAGCTTATTGGTCTCAGGCGTCTCCTACGAGCAGTACTTC.

This chain joins TRBV7-2 and TRBJ2-3; the match to TRBD2 covers 15 bases. V trimming: 5 bases; J trimming: 1 base; junction bases outside the gene matches: 1. CDR3 length: 16 residues. Germline values: CDR1 SGHTA, CDR2 FQGNSA. In DNA, the CDR3 is TGTGCCAGCAGCCGGACTAGCGGGAGGGGCACAGATACGCAGTATTTT. Its translation: CASSRTSGRGTDTQYF.

This clone occurred a few times. The rearrangement uses TRBV19 and TRBJ1-2, with 7 bases identical to TRBD1. The CDR3 totals 14 residues. V was clipped by 2 bases and J by 5 bases; unmatched bases: 5. Germline V CDR1 and CDR2: LNHDA, SQIVND (reference sequence). CDR3 sequence reads: CASSIRGRYYGYTF. The CDR3 DNA follows: TGTGCCAGTAGTATAAGGGGGCGGTATTATGGCTACACCTTC.

V usage is TRBV11-2 and J usage is TRBJ2-1, with D unresolved. The germline V gene has CDR1 SGHAT and CDR2 FQNNGV. This CDR3 spans 13 amino acids. The V and J ends lost 8 bases and 4 bases respectively, with 12 bases between them. The CDR3 region has the DNA TGTGCCAGCGCCCCCCAGAGGTACAATGAGCAGTTCTTC. It is translated as CASAPQRYNEQFF.

This chain uses TRBV24-1 with TRBJ2-1; tentative D call: TRBD2 (5 bases). Trimming cost V 4 bases and J 5 bases, with 17 bases left between them. This CDR3 spans 16 amino acids. Germline V CDR1 and CDR2: KGHDR, SFDVKD. CDR3 in amino acids: CATSDPLGAEDNEQFF. The CDR3, as DNA: TGTGCCACCAGTGACCCTTTGGGAGCGGAGGACAATGAGCAGTTCTTC.

This clone has just one count. The chain carries TRBV5-5 and TRBJ2-5, with 16 bases that match TRBD2. Germline loops: CDR1 SGHKS, CDR2 YYEKEE (reference sequence). The CDR3 spans 17 residues. V lost 4 bases and J lost 5; bases outside the gene matches: 8. The CDR3 loop is CASSKGTSGGARETQYF. For the CDR3, the DNA is TGTGCCAGCAGCAAAGGGACTAGCGGGGGGGCCCGGGAGACCCAGTACTTC.

In regard to this clone: This sample also contains other DNA sequences that code for the same CDR3. V and J are TRBV28 and TRBJ2-7; D perhaps matches TRBD1 (5 bases). Trimming shortened V by 4 bases and J by 2 bases, and 9 bases separated the two germline ends. Looked up from germline, CDR1 is MDHEN and CDR2 is SYDVKM. The length of the CDR3 is 13 residues. CDR3 DNA sequence: TGTGCCAGCAGTTCCTCAGGGCCCTACGAGCAGTACTTC. This sequence encodes CASSSSGPYEQYF.

The chain couples TRBV30 to TRBJ1-5, with a weak D call TRBD1 (5 bases). Per germline, CDR1 GTSNPN and CDR2 SVGIG (reference sequence). The germline V and J ends were trimmed by 0 bases and 2 bases, with 23 bases remaining between them. This CDR3 spans 19 amino acids. This CDR3 is CAWSVSSQAGRYGNQPQHF. The CDR3 DNA is TGTGCCTGGAGTGTAAGCTCACAGGCAGGTCGTTATGGCAATCAGCCCCAGCATTTT.

The genes are TRBV30 and TRBJ1-2; TRBD1 is a possible D gene (6 bases). Deletions cut 4 bases from V and 4 bases from J, with 16 bases between. This CDR3 has 14 residues. CDR1 is GTSNPN, CDR2 SVGIG, per germline (reference sequence). The CDR3 nucleotides are TGTGCCTGGACACAAGCCAGGGGCCGCTATGGCTACACCTTC. It translates to CAWTQARGRYGYTF.